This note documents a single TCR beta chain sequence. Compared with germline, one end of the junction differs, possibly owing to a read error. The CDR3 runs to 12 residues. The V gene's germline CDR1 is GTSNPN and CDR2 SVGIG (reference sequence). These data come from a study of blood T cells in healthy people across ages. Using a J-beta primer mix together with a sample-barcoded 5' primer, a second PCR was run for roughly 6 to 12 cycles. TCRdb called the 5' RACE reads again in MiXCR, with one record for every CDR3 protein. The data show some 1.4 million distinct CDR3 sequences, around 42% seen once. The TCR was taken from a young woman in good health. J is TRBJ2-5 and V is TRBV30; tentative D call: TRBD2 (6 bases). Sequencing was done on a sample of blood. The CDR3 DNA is TGTGCCTGGGGACTAACACAAGAGACTCAGTACTTC. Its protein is CAWGLTQETQYF.